This record concerns one T cell receptor (beta chain) sequence. Its antigen target is currently unknown. The record has no base qualities; no much larger clone is one base away. Taken from the germline V gene, the CDR1 and CDR2 loops are SGHDT and YYEEEE. From cysteine to phenylalanine, the CDR3 is 14 amino acids long. Here the CDR3 DNA is all that survives: 42 bases in frame from base 1. Relative to germline, V is missing 6 bases and J is missing 2 bases, with 8 bases of the junction outside any gene match. One collaborating source in Seattle enrolled patients while the patients were actively infected and followed the patients over time throughout the course of disease. The collaborating institutions used their own protocols to collect whole blood in K2EDTA tubes. Collaborator samples were shipped for TCRbeta analysis as frozen whole blood, isolated PBMCs, or DNA extracted from either sample type.

The entry originates in a study of blood T cell repertoires in COVID-19 (dated by TCRdb to about 2020). Study-level background: Samples from collaborators originated in the United States, Italy and Spain and spanned both the acute and convalescent phases of COVID-19. The prospective study material was composed of cDNA or gDNA derived from T cells, B-cell-depleted T cells, or PBMCs. Subjects who had been exposed to COVID-19, were actively infected with it, or had recovered from it provided the deeply sampled blood TCRbeta repertoires that made up the dataset. The repertoires were released in a freely available public database intended as a resource for research on the immune response to SARS-CoV-2. Samples came from the ongoing ImmuneRACE study (first 160 participants) plus 1,254 subjects from 6 global collaborators. The sample metadata nearly always contained a de-identified subject ID, COVID-19 status, age in years and sex. Where HLA class I and class II types were available, the types were taken from metadata supplied by the sample provider, not from assay-based typing.

TCRbeta CDR3 regions were amplified from genomic DNA by means of the immunoSEQ Assay, a bias-controlled multiplex PCR. As for how the authors treated the data: Nucleated cell counts per sample were estimated from amplification of reference gene primers within the assay. To quantify the absolute abundance of each unique TCRbeta CDR3 rearrangement, sequence reads were collapsed and filtered. For each sample, productive Simpson clonality was calculated as the square root of Simpson's diversity index over productive rearrangements. TCRdb limited this immuneACCESS table to in-frame rearrangements with V and J called. A share of clones is missing; checked studies link under half to unresolved V genes, and the rest is unexplained. From that table come the V and J calls and clone size; the DNA was used to work out D and trimming. The sample has over 150,000 clones on record, roughly 81% of them singletons. The top ten hold around 2.7% of the sample.

General conclusions and limits of the study: How much clinical and demographic metadata was included differed by source and by participant, and the metadata was provided uncurated.

The receptor was isolated from a woman older than 75 with COVID-19, enrolled during active disease. Sequencing used peripheral blood. The rearranged chain carries TRBV5-6 and TRBJ2-7; TRBD1 fits 7 bases in the junction. The nucleotides are TGTGCCAGCACGAGGGGACAGACGGCCTACGAGCAGTACTTC. Protein translation: CASTRGQTAYEQYF. Beyond the CDR3, the reference TRBV5-6 and TRBJ2-7 genes provide the residues; the full variable domain reads: DAGVTQSPTHLIKTRGQQVTLRCSPKSGHDTVSWYQQALGQGPQFIFQYYEEEERQRGNFPDRFSGHQFPNYSSELNVNALLLGDSALYLCASTRGQTAYEQYFGPGTRLTVT.